This T cell receptor (beta chain) was recorded in a study of T cell repertoires in cytomegalovirus infection. Study summary: CMV infection together with matching HLA type was indicated by public TCR beta signatures.

Regarding this clonotype: The antigen remains unidentified.

V lost 4 bases and J lost 6, with 10 bases in between. Germline V gene sequence: CDR1 LNHDA, CDR2 SQIVND (reference sequence). The CDR3 runs to 12 residues. Each CDR3 protein is one row after TCRdb ran MiXCR on the reads. The sample lists roughly 80,000 distinct CDR3 sequences, 20% to 30% occurring once. The material was CD8+ T cells from cultured PBMCs, obtained from culture after CMV antigen stimulation. V is TRBV19 and J is TRBJ2-7; the D gene could be TRBD1 or TRBD2 (6 bases each). The sequence was obtained from a human donor in good health (CMV status not recorded). Some clones in this sample may be carry-over from other donors' samples. For the CDR3, the DNA is TGTGCCAGTAGTACACAGGGAGGCGAGCAGTACTTC. Amino acid sequence: CASSTQGGEQYF.